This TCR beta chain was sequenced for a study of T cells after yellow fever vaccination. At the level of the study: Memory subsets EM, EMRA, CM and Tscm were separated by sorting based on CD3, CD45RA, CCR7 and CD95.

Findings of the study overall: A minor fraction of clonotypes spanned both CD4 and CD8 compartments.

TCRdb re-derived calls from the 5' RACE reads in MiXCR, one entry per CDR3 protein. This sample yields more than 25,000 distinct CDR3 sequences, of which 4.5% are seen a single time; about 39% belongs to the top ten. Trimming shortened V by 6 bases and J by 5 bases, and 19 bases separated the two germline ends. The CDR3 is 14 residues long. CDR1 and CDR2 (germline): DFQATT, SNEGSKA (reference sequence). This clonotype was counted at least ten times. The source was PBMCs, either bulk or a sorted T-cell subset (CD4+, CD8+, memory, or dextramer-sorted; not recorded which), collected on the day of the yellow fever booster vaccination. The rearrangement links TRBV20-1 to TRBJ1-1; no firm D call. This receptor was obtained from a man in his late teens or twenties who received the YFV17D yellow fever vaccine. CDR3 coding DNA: TGCAGTGCCCCTGGGCAGATCCCCCGAACTGAAGCTTTCTTT. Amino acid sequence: CSAPGQIPRTEAFF.